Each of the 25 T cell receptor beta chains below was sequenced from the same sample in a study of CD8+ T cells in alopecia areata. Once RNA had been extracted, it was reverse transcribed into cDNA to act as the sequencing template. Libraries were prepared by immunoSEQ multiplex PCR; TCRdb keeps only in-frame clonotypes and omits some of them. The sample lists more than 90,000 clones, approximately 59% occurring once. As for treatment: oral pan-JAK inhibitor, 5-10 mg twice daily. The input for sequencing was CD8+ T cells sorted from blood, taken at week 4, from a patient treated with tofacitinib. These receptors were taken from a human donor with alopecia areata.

The CDR3 loop reads CASSVVGSGGSYNEQFF. The CDR3 DNA reads as TGTGCCAGCAGCGTAGTGGGTAGCGGGGGCTCCTACAATGAGCAGTTCTTC. The V call is TRBV9, the J call TRBJ2-1; TRBD2 matches at 9 bases. This CDR3 has 17 amino acids. Unmatched junction bases numbered 4, after V lost 0 bases and J lost 0 bases. Germline loops: CDR1 SGDLS, CDR2 YYNGEE.

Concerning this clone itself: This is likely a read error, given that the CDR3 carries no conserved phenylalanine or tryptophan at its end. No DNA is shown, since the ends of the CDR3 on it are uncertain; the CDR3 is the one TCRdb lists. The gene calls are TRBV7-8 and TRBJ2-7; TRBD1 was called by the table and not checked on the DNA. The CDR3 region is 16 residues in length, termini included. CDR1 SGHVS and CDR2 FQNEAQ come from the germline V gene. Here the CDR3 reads CASSPGDRSNYNRYSG.

DNA of the CDR3: TGTGCCAGCAGCATCACTAGCGGGGGAGACACAGATACGCAGTATTTT. The encoded protein is CASSITSGGDTDTQYF. V and J are TRBV13 and TRBJ2-3; 11 positions match TRBD2. Germline values: CDR1 PRHDT, CDR2 FYEKMQ (reference sequence). The CDR3 has 16 residues. V was clipped by 5 bases and J by 2 bases; unmatched bases: 6.

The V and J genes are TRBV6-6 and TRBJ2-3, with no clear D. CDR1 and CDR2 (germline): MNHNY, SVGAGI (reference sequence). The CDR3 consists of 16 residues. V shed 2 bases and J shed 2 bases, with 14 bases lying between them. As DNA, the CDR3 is TGTGCCAGCAGTTACCGGCACACGGATCCCACAGATACGCAGTATTTT. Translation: CASSYRHTDPTDTQYF.

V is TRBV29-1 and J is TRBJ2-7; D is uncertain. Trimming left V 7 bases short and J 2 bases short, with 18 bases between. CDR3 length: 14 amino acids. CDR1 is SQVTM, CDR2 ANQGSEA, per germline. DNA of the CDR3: TGCAGCGCGCTGGGTCGGCAGGACCCCTACGAGCAGTACTTC. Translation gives CSALGRQDPYEQYF.

The CDR3 here is CAWSSSTDTQYF. For the CDR3, the DNA is TGTGCCTGGAGTTCTAGCACAGATACGCAGTATTTT. The rearrangement joins TRBV30 to TRBJ2-3, with D hard to call. V was trimmed by 2 bases and J by 0 bases, leaving 3 bases between them. Germline CDR1 GTSNPN, CDR2 SVGIG (reference sequence). The CDR3 is 12 residues long.

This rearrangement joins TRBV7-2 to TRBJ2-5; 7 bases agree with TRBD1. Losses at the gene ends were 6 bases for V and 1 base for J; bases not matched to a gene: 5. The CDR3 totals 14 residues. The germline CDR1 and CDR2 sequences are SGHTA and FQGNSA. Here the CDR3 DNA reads TGTGCCAGCAGGGATCGGGACAGCCAAGAGACCCAGTACTTC. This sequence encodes CASRDRDSQETQYF.

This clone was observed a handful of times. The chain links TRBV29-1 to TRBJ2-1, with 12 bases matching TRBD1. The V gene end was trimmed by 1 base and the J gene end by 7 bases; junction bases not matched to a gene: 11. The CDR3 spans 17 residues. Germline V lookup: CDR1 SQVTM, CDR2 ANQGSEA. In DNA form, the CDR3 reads TGCAGCGTTGAAGGTCCCCGGGGACAGGGGGCGCAGAATGAGCAGTTCTTC. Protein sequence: CSVEGPRGQGAQNEQFF.

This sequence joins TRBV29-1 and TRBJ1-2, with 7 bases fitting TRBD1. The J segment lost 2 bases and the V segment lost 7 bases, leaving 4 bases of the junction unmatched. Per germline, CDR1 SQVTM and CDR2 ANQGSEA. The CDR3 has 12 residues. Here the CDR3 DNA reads TGCAGCGCCGACAGGGTGAACTATGGCTACACCTTC. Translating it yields CSADRVNYGYTF.

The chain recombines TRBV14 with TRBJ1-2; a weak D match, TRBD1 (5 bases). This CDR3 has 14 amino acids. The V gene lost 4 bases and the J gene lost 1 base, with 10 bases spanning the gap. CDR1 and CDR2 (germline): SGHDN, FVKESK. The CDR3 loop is CASSPPGFNYGYTF. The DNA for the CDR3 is TGTGCCAGCAGCCCACCAGGGTTTAACTATGGCTACACCTTC.

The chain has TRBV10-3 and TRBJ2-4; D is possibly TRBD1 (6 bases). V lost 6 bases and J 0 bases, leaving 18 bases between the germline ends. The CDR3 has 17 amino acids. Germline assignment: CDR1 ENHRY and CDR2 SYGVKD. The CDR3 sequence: CAISSSGHRIAKNIQYF. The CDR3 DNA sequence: TGTGCCATCAGCTCTTCGGGACACCGGATAGCCAAAAACATTCAGTACTTC.

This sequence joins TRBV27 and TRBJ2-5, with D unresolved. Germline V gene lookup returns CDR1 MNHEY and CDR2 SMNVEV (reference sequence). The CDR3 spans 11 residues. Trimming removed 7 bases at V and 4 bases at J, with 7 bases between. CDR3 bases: TGTGCCAGCACCTTCGGAGAGACCCAGTACTTC. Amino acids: CASTFGETQYF.

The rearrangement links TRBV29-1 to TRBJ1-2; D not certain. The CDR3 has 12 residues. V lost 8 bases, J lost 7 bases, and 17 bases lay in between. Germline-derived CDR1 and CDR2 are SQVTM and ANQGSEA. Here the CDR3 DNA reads TGCAGCACCCCAGGCCCAACCGGTGGCTACACCTTC. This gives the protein CSTPGPTGGYTF.

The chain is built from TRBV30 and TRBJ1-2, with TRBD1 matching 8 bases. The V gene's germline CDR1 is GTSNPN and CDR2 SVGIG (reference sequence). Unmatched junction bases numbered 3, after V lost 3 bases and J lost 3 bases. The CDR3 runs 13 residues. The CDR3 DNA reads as TGTGCCTGGAGGTTACAGGGGGACTATGGCTACACCTTC. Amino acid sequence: CAWRLQGDYGYTF.

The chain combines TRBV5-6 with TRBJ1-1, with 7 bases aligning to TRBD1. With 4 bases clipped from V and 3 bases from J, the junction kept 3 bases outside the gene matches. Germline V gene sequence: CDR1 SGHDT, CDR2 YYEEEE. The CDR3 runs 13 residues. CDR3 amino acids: CASSATGYTEAFF. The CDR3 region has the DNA TGTGCCAGCAGCGCGACAGGGTACACTGAAGCTTTCTTT. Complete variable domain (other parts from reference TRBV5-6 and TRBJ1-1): DAGVTQSPTHLIKTRGQQVTLRCSPKSGHDTVSWYQQALGQGPQFIFQYYEEEERQRGNFPDRFSGHQFPNYSSELNVNALLLGDSALYLCASSATGYTEAFFGQGTRLTVV.

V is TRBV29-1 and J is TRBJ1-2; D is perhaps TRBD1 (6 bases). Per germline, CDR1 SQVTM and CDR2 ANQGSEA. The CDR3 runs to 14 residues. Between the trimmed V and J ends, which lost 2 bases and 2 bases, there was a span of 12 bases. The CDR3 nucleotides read TGCAGCGTTGAATGGGCGACAGGAAACTATGGCTACACCTTC. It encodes CSVEWATGNYGYTF.

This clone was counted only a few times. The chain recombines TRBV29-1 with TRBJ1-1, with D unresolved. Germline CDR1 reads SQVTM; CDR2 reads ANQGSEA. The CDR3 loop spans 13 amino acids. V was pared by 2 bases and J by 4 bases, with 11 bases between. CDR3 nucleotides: TGCAGCGTTGAATCGGGCAGTACCACTGAAGCTTTCTTT. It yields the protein CSVESGSTTEAFF.

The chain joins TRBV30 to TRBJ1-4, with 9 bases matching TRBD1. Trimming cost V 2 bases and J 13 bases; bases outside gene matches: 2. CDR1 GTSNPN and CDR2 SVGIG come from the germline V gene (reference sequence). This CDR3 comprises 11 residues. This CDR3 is CAWSRGQGLFF. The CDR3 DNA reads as TGTGCCTGGAGTCGGGGACAGGGACTGTTTTTT.

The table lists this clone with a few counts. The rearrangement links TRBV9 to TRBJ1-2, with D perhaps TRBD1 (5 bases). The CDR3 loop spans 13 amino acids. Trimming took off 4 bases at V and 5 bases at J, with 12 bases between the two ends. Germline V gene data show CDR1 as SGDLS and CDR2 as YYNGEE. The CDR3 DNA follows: TGTGCCAGCAGCCCAGACAGATCTTATGGCTACACCTTC. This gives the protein CASSPDRSYGYTF.

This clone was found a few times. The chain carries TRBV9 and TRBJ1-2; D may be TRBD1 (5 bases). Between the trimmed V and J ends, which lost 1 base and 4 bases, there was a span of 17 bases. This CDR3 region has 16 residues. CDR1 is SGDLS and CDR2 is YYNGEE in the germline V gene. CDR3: CASSVHAETVFYGYTF. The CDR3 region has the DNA TGTGCCAGCAGCGTACATGCGGAGACAGTTTTCTATGGCTACACCTTC.

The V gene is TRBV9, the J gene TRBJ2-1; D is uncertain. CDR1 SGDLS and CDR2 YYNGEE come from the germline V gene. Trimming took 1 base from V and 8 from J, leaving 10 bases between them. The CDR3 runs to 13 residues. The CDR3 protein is CASSVNGGDEQFF. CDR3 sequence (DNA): TGTGCCAGCAGCGTAAACGGCGGCGATGAGCAGTTCTTC.

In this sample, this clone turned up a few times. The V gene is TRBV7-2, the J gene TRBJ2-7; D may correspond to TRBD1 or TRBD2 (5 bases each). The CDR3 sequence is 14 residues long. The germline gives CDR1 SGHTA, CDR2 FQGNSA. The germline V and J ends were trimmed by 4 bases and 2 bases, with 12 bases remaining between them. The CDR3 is CASSYRDGAYEQYF. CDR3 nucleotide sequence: TGTGCCAGCAGCTACCGGGACGGAGCCTACGAGCAGTACTTC.

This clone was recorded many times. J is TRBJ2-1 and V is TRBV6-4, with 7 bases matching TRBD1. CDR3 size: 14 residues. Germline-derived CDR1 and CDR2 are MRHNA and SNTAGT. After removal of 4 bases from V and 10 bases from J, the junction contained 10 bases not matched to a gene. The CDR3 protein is CASSASEGASEQFF. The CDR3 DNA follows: TGTGCCAGCAGTGCCTCCGAGGGGGCAAGCGAGCAGTTCTTC.

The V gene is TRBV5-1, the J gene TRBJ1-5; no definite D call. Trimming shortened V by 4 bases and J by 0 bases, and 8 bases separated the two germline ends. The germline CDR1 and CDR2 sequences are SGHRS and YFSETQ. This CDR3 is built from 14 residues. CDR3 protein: CASSPGPSNQPQHF. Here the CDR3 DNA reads TGCGCCAGCAGCCCTGGACCTAGCAATCAGCCCCAGCATTTT.

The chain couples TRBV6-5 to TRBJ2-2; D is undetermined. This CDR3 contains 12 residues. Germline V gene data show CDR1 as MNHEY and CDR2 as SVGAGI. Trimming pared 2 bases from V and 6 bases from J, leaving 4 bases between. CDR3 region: CASSYRSGELFF. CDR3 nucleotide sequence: TGTGCCAGCAGTTACCGGTCCGGGGAGCTGTTTTTT.